These 2 T cell receptor beta chains originate from one sample sequenced in a study of T-cell reconstitution after alpha-beta-depleted transplantation in children. This sample's TCRbeta library carried unique molecular identifier barcodes. Each CDR3 protein gets one entry after TCRdb re-called the PCR reads with MiXCR. The sample shows about 420,000 distinct CDR3 sequences, 9.5% to 13% of them seen only once. The specimen comprised PBMCs from the stem cell graft donor, sampled from the stem cell graft. The receptors originated from a human donor who donated a stem cell graft to a child with acute myeloid leukemia.

This clonotype was found a few times. V usage is TRBV7-1 and J usage is TRBJ2-1; 7 bases fit TRBD2. TRBV7-1 is flagged as an ORF with uncertain function. J lost 5 bases, V lost 3 bases, and 4 bases had no gene match. This CDR3 region has 14 residues. The CDR3 loop is CASSSGLVNNEQFF. The CDR3 nucleotides read TGTGCCAGCAGCTCCGGACTAGTAAACAATGAGCAGTTCTTC.

The chain combines TRBV20-1 with TRBJ1-1; TRBD1 might be the D (6 bases). CDR1 is DFQATT and CDR2 is SNEGSKA in the germline V gene (reference sequence). The V end was cut by 6 bases, the J end by 0 bases, with 11 bases between. CDR3 size: 13 residues. The CDR3 DNA sequence: TGCAGTGCAAGGACAGATATGAACACTGAAGCTTTCTTT. Its translation is CSARTDMNTEAFF.